This note documents a single TCR beta chain sequence. Trimming shortened V by 4 bases and J by 0 bases, and 9 bases separated the two germline ends. This CDR3 is 14 amino acids long. Germline V CDR1 and CDR2: MNHEY, SMNVEV (reference sequence). Some clones are missing from TCRdb's copy, which holds only in-frame ones; the method was immunoSEQ multiplex PCR. Of tens of thousands of clones in the sample, around 97% were seen once. This entry is derived from a study of technical replicates of blood from a handful of donors. The V call is TRBV27, the J call TRBJ2-5; D ambiguous. Sequenced sample: T cells isolated from PBMCs. The origin of this receptor is a human donor in good health. The CDR3 sequence: CASSYTPYQETQYF. CDR3 bases: TGTGCCAGCAGTTACACCCCGTACCAAGAGACCCAGTACTTC.